The TCR beta chain described here comes from a study of T cells in Graves' hyperthyroidism and ophthalmopathy. Study-wide points: Model predictions of ophthalmopathy came a median 6.5 months before onset.

From RNA transcripts, TCR beta CDR3 regions were amplified. The HTBI primer set served for first-round RT-PCR of the TCR CDR3. Using its own MiXCR run on the multiplex PCR reads, TCRdb lists one record per CDR3 protein. The repertoire holds about 320,000 distinct CDR3 sequences, with approximately 17% as singletons. As regards this clonotype: The antigen remains unidentified.

This TCR was sampled from a man aged 25-45 years with Graves' hyperthyroidism. Sequences were obtained from blood.

CDR3 coding DNA: TGTGCCAGCAGCCGTGGGACTTCCGAGCAGTACTTC. Translation gives CASSRGTSEQYF. The chain joins TRBV7-9 to TRBJ2-7; TRBD2 is a possible D gene (6 bases). V dropped 5 bases and J dropped 6 bases, with 11 bases sitting between them. Germline CDR1 and CDR2: SEHNR and FQNEAQ (reference sequence). This CDR3 contains 12 residues.